These 32 T cell receptor beta chains came from one sample sequenced in a study of control samples from healthy donors and cancer patients. Libraries were prepared by immunoSEQ multiplex PCR; TCRdb keeps only in-frame clonotypes and omits some of them. The sample yields some 170,000 clones, over 95% seen once. The sample taken for sequencing was blood. The source of these receptors is a woman aged 25 to 39 in good health.

The rearrangement links TRBV29-1 to TRBJ1-1; tentatively, D is TRBD1 (6 bases). Germline values: CDR1 SQVTM, CDR2 ANQGSEA. The CDR3 spans 14 residues. V lost 2 bases to trimming and J lost 6 bases, with 16 bases between them. CDR3 protein: CSVEMRAGGAEAFF. The CDR3 bases are TGCAGCGTTGAAATGCGGGCTGGGGGCGCTGAAGCTTTCTTT. Complete variable domain (other parts from reference TRBV29-1 and TRBJ1-1): SAVISQKPSRDICQRGTSLTIQCQVDSQVTMMFWYRQQPGQSLTLIATANQGSEATYESGFVIDKFPISRPNLTFSTLTVSNMSPEDSSIYLCSVEMRAGGAEAFFGQGTRLTVV.

The chain combines TRBV7-9 with TRBJ2-1; D remains unclear. CDR1 is SEHNR, CDR2 FQNEAQ, per germline (reference sequence). Trimming removed 1 base at V and 4 bases at J, with 14 bases between. The CDR3 has 16 residues. The CDR3 sequence: CASSLVSSRSYNEQFF. In DNA form, the CDR3 reads TGTGCCAGCAGCTTAGTGTCGAGCCGTTCTTACAATGAGCAGTTCTTC.

The chain recombines TRBV6-5 with TRBJ2-2; TRBD1 might be the D (7 bases). The CDR3 has 14 amino acids. The ends were cut back, 8 bases at V and 3 bases at J, with 13 bases in the middle. Germline CDR1 is MNHEY and CDR2 is SVGAGI. In nucleotides, the CDR3 is TGTGCCAGCTCCAGGGGGGCTGACACCGGGGAGCTGTTTTTT. Its translation is CASSRGADTGELFF.

The rearrangement uses TRBV19 and TRBJ2-1; 12 nucleotides line up with TRBD2. Germline V CDR1 and CDR2: LNHDA, SQIVND (reference sequence). The CDR3 is made up of 15 amino acids. With 5 bases clipped from V and 5 bases from J, the junction kept 4 bases outside the gene matches. The DNA of the CDR3 is TGTGCCAGTAGTGTCCTAGCGGGGGGGGACAATGAGCAGTTCTTC. Translating gives CASSVLAGGDNEQFF.

This chain connects TRBV6-5 to TRBJ1-4; D gene ambiguous. Trimming cost V 2 bases and J 14 bases, with 12 bases left between them. Germline-derived CDR1 and CDR2 are MNHEY and SVGAGI. The CDR3 length is 12 residues. CDR3 coding DNA: TGTGCCAGCAGTTACCGCCGGGTTCCTCTGTTTTTT. It translates to CASSYRRVPLFF.

This clone was observed a single time. The chain recombines TRBV15 with TRBJ2-3, with D perhaps TRBD1 or TRBD2 (7 bases each). V was cut by 3 bases and J by 3 bases, with 22 bases left in between. Germline-derived CDR1 and CDR2 are LNHNV and YYDKDF (reference sequence). The CDR3 length is 18 residues. The CDR3 is CATSSPWGRDSVTDTQYF. The CDR3 DNA reads as TGTGCCACCAGCAGCCCCTGGGGGAGGGACAGCGTGACAGATACGCAGTATTTT.

The V gene is TRBV15, the J gene TRBJ2-1; no firm D call. V was clipped by 1 base and J by 8 bases, with 9 bases between them. Germline values: CDR1 LNHNV, CDR2 YYDKDF (reference sequence). The CDR3 contains 13 residues. CDR3 residues: CATSRVGWDEQFF. CDR3 DNA sequence: TGTGCCACCAGCAGAGTTGGCTGGGATGAGCAGTTCTTC.

J is TRBJ2-3 and V is TRBV5-6; 7 nucleotides align to TRBD2. CDR1 and CDR2 from the germline V gene are SGHDT and YYEEEE. CDR3 length: 14 amino acids. Trimming cost V 3 bases and J 3 bases; bases outside gene matches: 4. CDR3 sequence reads: CASSSLAETDTQYF. CDR3 nucleotides: TGTGCCAGCAGCTCGCTAGCGGAGACAGATACGCAGTATTTT.

This chain links TRBV7-9 with TRBJ1-6; no firm D call. With 5 bases removed from V and 9 bases from J, the gap between germline ends came to 14 bases. Germline-derived CDR1 and CDR2 are SEHNR and FQNEAQ (reference sequence). The CDR3 has 14 amino acids. DNA of the CDR3: TGTGCCAGCAGCCCCCGGGCCTCGGGTTCACCCCTCCACTTT. This encodes CASSPRASGSPLHF.

The V and J genes are TRBV28 and TRBJ1-6; the D gene is possibly TRBD1 (6 bases). The germline gives CDR1 MDHEN, CDR2 SYDVKM. CDR3 length: 14 amino acids. Trimming shortened V by 3 bases and J by 11 bases, and 14 bases separated the two germline ends. This CDR3 is CASSFRQGTTPLHF. The CDR3 bases are TGTGCCAGCAGTTTCCGGCAGGGGACGACACCCCTCCACTTT.

The chain has TRBV11-1 and TRBJ2-7, with unresolved D. The CDR3 is made up of 14 amino acids. The ends were cut back, 4 bases at V and 3 bases at J, with 13 bases in the middle. CDR1 SGHAT and CDR2 FQDESV come from the germline V gene (reference sequence). CDR3 DNA: TGTGCCAGCAGCTCCCTACGATGGGGCTACGAGCAGTACTTC. It is translated as CASSSLRWGYEQYF.

The CDR3 DNA sequence: TGTGCCAGCAGCTTAGCAGGGACGGGTTGGGGCATGAACACTGAAGCTTTCTTT. It specifies CASSLAGTGWGMNTEAFF. The chain combines TRBV7-9 with TRBJ1-1; tentatively, D is TRBD1 (5 bases). The CDR3 sequence is 18 residues long. V lost 0 bases and J lost 0, with 17 bases in between. Looked up from germline, CDR1 is SEHNR and CDR2 is FQNEAQ (reference sequence).

The chain combines TRBV6-6 with TRBJ2-7, with 8 bases identical to TRBD2. The germline gives CDR1 MNHNY, CDR2 SVGAGI (reference sequence). The CDR3 is 16 residues long. The V gene end was trimmed by 8 bases and the J gene end by 0 bases; junction bases not matched to a gene: 12. The CDR3 loop reads CASGLTTSAISYEQYF. The CDR3 DNA follows: TGTGCCAGCGGATTGACGACTAGCGCCATCTCCTACGAGCAGTACTTC.

This sequence joins TRBV25-1 and TRBJ1-1; D gene uncertain. Per germline, CDR1 MGHDK and CDR2 SYGVNS. This CDR3 is 14 amino acids long. Trimming took 1 base from V and 6 from J, leaving 12 bases between them. The CDR3 region has the DNA TGTGCCAGCAGTGAATTGTTCTGCGGGCCTGAAGCTTTCTTT. Amino acids: CASSELFCGPEAFF. The whole variable domain, filled in from reference TRBV25-1 and TRBJ1-1, reads EADIYQTPRYLVIGTGKKITLECSQTMGHDKMYWYQQDPGMELHLIHYSYGVNSTEKGDLSSESTVSRIRTEHFPLTLESARPSHTSQYLCASSELFCGPEAFFGQGTRLTVV.

The J gene is TRBJ2-1, the V gene TRBV3-1 (or the pseudogene TRBV3-2); possibly TRBD1 or TRBD2 for D (5 bases each). The germline CDR1 and CDR2 sequences are LGHDT and YNNKEL (reference sequence). V was shortened by 6 bases and J by 5 bases, with 17 bases between the two germline ends. CDR3 length equals 15 residues. The CDR3 spells CASSLLGTLNNEQFF. The CDR3 DNA reads as TGTGCCAGCAGTTTACTAGGGACCCTAAACAATGAGCAGTTCTTC.

The gene calls are TRBV7-8 and TRBJ2-1, with 9 bases fitting TRBD2. The CDR3 consists of 17 residues. Germline V gene lookup returns CDR1 SGHVS and CDR2 FQNEAQ. V shed 2 bases and J 2 bases; nucleotides not matched to a gene: 7. The CDR3 here is CASSLPSSGGTYNEQFF. The CDR3 DNA follows: TGTGCCAGCAGCTTACCCTCAAGCGGGGGGACCTACAATGAGCAGTTCTTC. The full variable domain, with the rest looked up from reference TRBV7-8 and TRBJ2-1, is GAGVSQSPRYKVAKRGQDVALRCDPISGHVSLFWYQQALGQGPEFLTYFQNEAQLDKSGLPSDRFFAERPEGSVSTLKIQRTQQEDSAVYLCASSLPSSGGTYNEQFFGPGTRLTVL.

CDR3 protein: CASSDRIDLEQYF. CDR3 coding DNA: TGTGCCAGCAGTGACCGAATCGACCTCGAGCAGTACTTC. The chain combines TRBV25-1 with TRBJ2-7; D call uncertain. Germline CDR1 is MGHDK and CDR2 is SYGVNS. The CDR3 consists of 13 residues. V dropped 3 bases and J dropped 6 bases, with 12 bases sitting between them.

The chain has TRBV4-1 and TRBJ1-6, with D tentatively TRBD1 (5 bases). Germline CDR1 MGHRA, CDR2 YSYEKL. This CDR3 is 17 amino acids long. V was shortened by 4 bases and J by 0 bases, with 13 bases between the two germline ends. The CDR3 loop reads CASSPDSASSYNSPLHF. The CDR3 region has the DNA TGCGCCAGCAGCCCCGACAGTGCTAGCTCCTATAATTCACCCCTCCACTTT.

The chain combines TRBV28 with TRBJ2-3; a possible D gene is TRBD2 (5 bases). CDR3 length: 16 residues. Germline V gene sequence: CDR1 MDHEN, CDR2 SYDVKM. Trimming removed 3 bases from V and 1 base from J, with 14 bases in between. The DNA of the CDR3 is TGTGCCAGCAGTTTCCCCGCCCTTAGCGGCACAGATACGCAGTATTTT. Its protein product is CASSFPALSGTDTQYF.

This chain joins TRBV2 and TRBJ2-5; 7 nucleotides align to TRBD1. This CDR3 is 13 amino acids long. Germline V lookup: CDR1 SNHLY, CDR2 FYNNEI. J was trimmed by 5 bases and V by 6 bases; bases with no gene match: 6. DNA for the CDR3: TGTGCCAGCAGGCGGACAGGACGGGAGACCCAGTACTTC. Its translation is CASRRTGRETQYF.

This chain links TRBV28 with TRBJ2-7; tentative D call: TRBD1 (6 bases). Germline V gene data show CDR1 as MDHEN and CDR2 as SYDVKM. This CDR3 spans 10 amino acids. CDR3: CGRGGYEQYF. The CDR3 DNA reads TGTGGGCGAGGGGGCTACGAGCAGTACTTC.

The chain links TRBV5-1 to TRBJ1-5; D perhaps matches TRBD1 (6 bases). The CDR3 is 13 residues long. Trimming pared 5 bases from V and 4 bases from J, leaving 10 bases between. The germline gives CDR1 SGHRS, CDR2 YFSETQ. CDR3 DNA: TGCGCCAGCAGAACAGGGCTGAATCAGCCCCAGCATTTT. Amino acids: CASRTGLNQPQHF.

The chain combines TRBV3-1 (or the pseudogene TRBV3-2) with TRBJ2-2, with D perhaps TRBD2 (6 bases). V lost 6 bases, J lost 5 bases, and 13 bases lay in between. Germline V gives CDR1 LGHDT, CDR2 YNNKEL (reference sequence). The CDR3 length is 14 residues. CDR3 sequence reads: CASSLSGSTGELFF. In nucleotides, the CDR3 is TGTGCCAGCAGTCTAAGCGGGTCAACCGGGGAGCTGTTTTTT.

As to this clone: Other DNA sequences in the sample encode the same CDR3. The rearrangement uses TRBV5-1 and TRBJ2-2; 8 bases line up with TRBD2. The J segment lost 8 bases and the V segment lost 5 bases, leaving 23 bases of the junction unmatched. This CDR3 is 19 amino acids long. Germline CDR1 SGHRS, CDR2 YFSETQ. CDR3 sequence (DNA): TGCGCCAGCAGTTATCCCGCGGGGGGCACGGGTTTTCTGGCTGGGGAGCTGTTTTTT. Translated: CASSYPAGGTGFLAGELFF.

The chain carries TRBV27 and TRBJ2-7; 7 bases align to TRBD2. This CDR3 region has 16 residues. The germline CDR1 and CDR2 sequences are MNHEY and SMNVEV (reference sequence). V shed 6 bases and J 0 bases; nucleotides not matched to a gene: 11. The CDR3 is CASRPLGGSFSYEQYF. The CDR3 region has the DNA TGTGCCAGCAGACCGCTGGGCGGGAGCTTCTCCTACGAGCAGTACTTC.

This sequence joins TRBV27 and TRBJ1-5; 10 nucleotides line up with TRBD1. CDR1 is MNHEY, CDR2 SMNVEV, per germline (reference sequence). This CDR3 is 15 amino acids long. Trimming cost V 6 bases and J 4 bases; bases outside gene matches: 6. The CDR3 DNA sequence: TGTGCCAGCAGGCCGGGACAGGGGTTGAATCAGCCCCAGCATTTT. Translating it yields CASRPGQGLNQPQHF.

This chain uses TRBV4-2 with TRBJ1-3; tentatively, D is TRBD1 (5 bases). The CDR3 totals 17 residues. Germline-derived CDR1 and CDR2 are LGHNA and YNFKEQ. The V and J ends lost 0 bases and 0 bases respectively, with 12 bases between them. CDR3 nucleotide sequence: TGTGCCAGCAGCCAAGACTCCCGGGGCTACTCTGGAAACACCATATATTTT. Its translation: CASSQDSRGYSGNTIYF.

The chain recombines TRBV6-6 with TRBJ1-5, with unresolved D. CDR3 length: 14 residues. V was shortened by 1 base and J by 7 bases, with 11 bases between the two germline ends. Germline CDR1 reads MNHNY; CDR2 reads SVGAGI (reference sequence). The CDR3 nucleotides read TGTGCCAGCAGTTACTTAAGGGTTGAGCAGCCCCAGCATTTT. Translated: CASSYLRVEQPQHF.

The chain carries TRBV9 and TRBJ2-1, with a weak D call TRBD1 (5 bases). Trimming left V 0 bases short and J 2 bases short, with 9 bases between. In germline, CDR1 is SGDLS, CDR2 YYNGEE. The CDR3 runs to 15 residues. The CDR3 is CASSVDGRAYNEQFF. In DNA, the CDR3 is TGTGCCAGCAGCGTAGATGGCAGGGCCTACAATGAGCAGTTCTTC. The full variable domain, rest sourced from reference TRBV9 and TRBJ2-1, is DSGVTQTPKHLITATGQRVTLRCSPRSGDLSVYWYQQSLDQGLQFLIQYYNGEERAKGNILERFSAQQFPDLHSELNLSSLELGDSALYFCASSVDGRAYNEQFFGPGTRLTVL.

The chain couples TRBV6-1 to TRBJ1-5; D remains unclear. V was pared by 2 bases and J by 3 bases, with 5 bases between. The CDR3 is 13 amino acids. Per the germline V gene, CDR1 is MNHNS and CDR2 is SASEGT. The CDR3 coding sequence is TGTGCCAGCAGTGAAATGGACAATCAGCCCCAGCATTTT. It codes for CASSEMDNQPQHF.

V is TRBV30 and J is TRBJ2-1; D unresolved. V lost 2 bases and J 8 bases, leaving 16 bases between the germline ends. Germline assignment: CDR1 GTSNPN and CDR2 SVGIG (reference sequence). The CDR3 covers 14 residues. The CDR3 loop reads CAWSRRMGIDEQFF. The CDR3 region has the DNA TGTGCCTGGAGTAGACGGATGGGAATTGATGAGCAGTTCTTC.

The chain employs TRBV7-2 and TRBJ2-7, with D perhaps TRBD2 (6 bases). CDR3 length: 15 residues. CDR1 is SGHTA and CDR2 is FQGNSA in the germline V gene. The V end lost 5 bases, the J end lost 2 bases, and 16 bases lay between the germline ends. The CDR3 DNA sequence: TGTGCCAGCAGCCCCGGGGGTAGTCTTACCTACGAGCAGTACTTC. Translated: CASSPGGSLTYEQYF.